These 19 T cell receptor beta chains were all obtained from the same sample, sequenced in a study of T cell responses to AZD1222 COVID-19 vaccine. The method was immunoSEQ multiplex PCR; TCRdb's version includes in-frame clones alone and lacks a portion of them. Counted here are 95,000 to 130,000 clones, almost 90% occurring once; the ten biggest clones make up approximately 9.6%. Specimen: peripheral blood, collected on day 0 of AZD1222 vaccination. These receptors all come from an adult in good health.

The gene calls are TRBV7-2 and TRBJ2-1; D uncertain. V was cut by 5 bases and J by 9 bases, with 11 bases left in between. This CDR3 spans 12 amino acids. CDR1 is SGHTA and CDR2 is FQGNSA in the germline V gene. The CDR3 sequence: CASSKTKIEQFF. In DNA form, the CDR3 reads TGTGCCAGCAGCAAAACCAAGATTGAGCAGTTCTTC.

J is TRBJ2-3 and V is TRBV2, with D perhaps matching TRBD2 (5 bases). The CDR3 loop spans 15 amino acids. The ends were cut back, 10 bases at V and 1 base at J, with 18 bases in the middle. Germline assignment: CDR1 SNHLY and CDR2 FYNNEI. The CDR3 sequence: CATSLGGLRTDTQYF. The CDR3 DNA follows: TGTGCCACCTCTCTCGGTGGACTCCGCACAGATACGCAGTATTTT.

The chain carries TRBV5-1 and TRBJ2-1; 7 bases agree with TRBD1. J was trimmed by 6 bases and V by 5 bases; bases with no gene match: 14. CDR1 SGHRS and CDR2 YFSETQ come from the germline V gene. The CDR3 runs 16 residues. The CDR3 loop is CASSPTGTVSGNEQFF. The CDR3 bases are TGCGCCAGCAGTCCAACCGGGACAGTGAGCGGCAATGAGCAGTTCTTC.

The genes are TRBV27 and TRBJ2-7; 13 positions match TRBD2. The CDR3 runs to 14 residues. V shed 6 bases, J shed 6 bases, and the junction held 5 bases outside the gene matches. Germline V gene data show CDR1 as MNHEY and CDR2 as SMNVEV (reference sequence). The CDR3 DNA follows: TGTGCCAGCAGAGGGACTAGCGGGACAGGCGAGCAGTACTTC. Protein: CASRGTSGTGEQYF.

The CDR3 DNA is TGCGCCAGCAGCTTGGCTCCGGGTATCTTCTCCTACGAGCAGTACTTC. Translated: CASSLAPGIFSYEQYF. The V gene is TRBV5-1, the J gene TRBJ2-7; D not resolved. The length of the CDR3 is 16 residues. CDR1 and CDR2 from the germline V gene are SGHRS and YFSETQ. V was clipped by 0 bases and J by 0 bases, with 13 bases between them.

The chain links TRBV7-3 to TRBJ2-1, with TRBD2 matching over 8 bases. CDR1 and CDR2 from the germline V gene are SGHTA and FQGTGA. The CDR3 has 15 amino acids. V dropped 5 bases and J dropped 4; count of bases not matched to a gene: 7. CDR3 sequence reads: CASSPGLAGYNEQFF. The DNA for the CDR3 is TGTGCCAGCAGCCCGGGGCTAGCGGGTTACAATGAGCAGTTCTTC.

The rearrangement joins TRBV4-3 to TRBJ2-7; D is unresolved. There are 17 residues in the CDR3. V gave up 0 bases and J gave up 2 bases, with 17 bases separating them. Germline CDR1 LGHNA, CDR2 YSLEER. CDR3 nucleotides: TGCGCCAGCAGCCAAGATTTATTGGTAAGACCAACCTACGAGCAGTACTTC. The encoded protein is CASSQDLLVRPTYEQYF.

CDR3: CASSPQGIGLGELFF. CDR3 coding DNA: TGTGCCAGCAGCCCACAGGGTATCGGTCTGGGTGAACTGTTTTTT. The chain has TRBV6-5 and TRBJ1-4, with D tentatively TRBD1 (6 bases). V was clipped by 6 bases and J by 12 bases, with 23 bases between them. The CDR3 consists of 15 residues. CDR1 and CDR2 from the germline V gene are MNHEY and SVGAGI.

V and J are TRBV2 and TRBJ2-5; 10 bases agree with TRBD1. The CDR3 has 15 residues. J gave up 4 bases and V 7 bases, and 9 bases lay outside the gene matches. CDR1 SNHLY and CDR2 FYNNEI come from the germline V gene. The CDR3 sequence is CASTADRGPGETQYF. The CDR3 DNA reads TGTGCCAGCACCGCTGACAGGGGGCCTGGAGAGACCCAGTACTTC.

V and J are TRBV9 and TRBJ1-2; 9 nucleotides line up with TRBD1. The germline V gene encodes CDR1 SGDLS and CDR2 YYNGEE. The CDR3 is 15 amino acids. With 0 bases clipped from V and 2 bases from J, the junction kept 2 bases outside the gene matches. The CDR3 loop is CASSVGGTGNYGYTF. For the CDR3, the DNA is TGTGCCAGCAGCGTAGGGGGGACAGGGAACTATGGCTACACCTTC.

CDR3 coding DNA: TGTGCCAGCAGCTCACAGGGTTTTACTGAAGCTTTCTTT. Its protein product is CASSSQGFTEAFF. This rearrangement joins TRBV7-2 to TRBJ1-1; a weak D match, TRBD1 (6 bases). Germline V gives CDR1 SGHTA, CDR2 FQGNSA. The CDR3 spans 13 residues. V was pared by 4 bases and J by 5 bases, with 11 bases between.

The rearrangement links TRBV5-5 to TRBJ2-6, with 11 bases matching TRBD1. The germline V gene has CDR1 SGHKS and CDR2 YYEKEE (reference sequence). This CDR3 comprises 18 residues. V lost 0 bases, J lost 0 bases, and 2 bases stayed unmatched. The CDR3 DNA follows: TGTGCCAGCAGCTTGGTGGGGACAGGGGGCTCTGGGGCCAACGTCCTGACTTTC. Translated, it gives CASSLVGTGGSGANVLTF.

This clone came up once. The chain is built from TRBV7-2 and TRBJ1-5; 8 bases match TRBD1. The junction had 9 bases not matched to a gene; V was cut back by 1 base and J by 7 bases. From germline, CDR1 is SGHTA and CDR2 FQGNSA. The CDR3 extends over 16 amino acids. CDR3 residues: CASSLERDRGQQPQHF. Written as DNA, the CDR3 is TGTGCCAGCAGCTTAGAAAGAGACAGGGGCCAACAGCCCCAGCATTTT.

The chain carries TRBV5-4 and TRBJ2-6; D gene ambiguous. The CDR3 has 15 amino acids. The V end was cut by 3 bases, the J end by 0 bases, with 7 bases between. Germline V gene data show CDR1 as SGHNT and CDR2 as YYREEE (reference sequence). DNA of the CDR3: TGTGCCAGCAGCTCGCTAAGCTCTGGGGCCAACGTCCTGACTTTC. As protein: CASSSLSSGANVLTF.

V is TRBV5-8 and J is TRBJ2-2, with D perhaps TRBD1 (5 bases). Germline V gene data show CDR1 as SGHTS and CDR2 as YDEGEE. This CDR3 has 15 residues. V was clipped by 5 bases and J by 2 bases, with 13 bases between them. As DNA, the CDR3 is TGTGCCAGCAGACCTACAGGTGCTAACACCGGGGAGCTGTTTTTT. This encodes CASRPTGANTGELFF.

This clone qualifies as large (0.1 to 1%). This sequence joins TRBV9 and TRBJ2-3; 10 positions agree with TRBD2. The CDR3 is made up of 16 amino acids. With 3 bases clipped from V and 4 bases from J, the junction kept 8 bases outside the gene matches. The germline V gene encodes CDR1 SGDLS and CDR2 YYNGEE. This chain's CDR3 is CASSAYLAGGPDTQYF. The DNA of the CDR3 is TGTGCCAGCAGCGCCTACTTAGCGGGGGGCCCAGATACGCAGTATTTT.

CDR3 residues: CASSEGPNSPLHF. DNA for the CDR3: TGTGCCAGCAGCGAGGGGCCCAATTCACCCCTCCACTTT. The genes are TRBV7-3 and TRBJ1-6; D might be TRBD1 (5 bases). V lost 5 bases and J lost 7, with 9 bases in between. The CDR3 runs 13 residues. Germline V gene lookup returns CDR1 SGHTA and CDR2 FQGTGA.

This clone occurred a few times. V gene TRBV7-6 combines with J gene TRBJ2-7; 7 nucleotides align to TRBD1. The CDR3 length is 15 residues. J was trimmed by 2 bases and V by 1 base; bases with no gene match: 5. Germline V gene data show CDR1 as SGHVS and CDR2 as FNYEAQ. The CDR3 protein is CASSLVGDSPYEQYF. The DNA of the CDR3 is TGTGCCAGCAGCTTAGTAGGGGACAGCCCCTACGAGCAGTACTTC.

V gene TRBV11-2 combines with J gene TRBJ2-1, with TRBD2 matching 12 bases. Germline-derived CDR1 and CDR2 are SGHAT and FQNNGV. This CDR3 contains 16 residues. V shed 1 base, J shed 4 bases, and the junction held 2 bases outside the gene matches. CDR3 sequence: CASSLVGTSGYNEQFF. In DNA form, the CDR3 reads TGTGCCAGCAGCTTAGTCGGGACTAGCGGGTACAATGAGCAGTTCTTC. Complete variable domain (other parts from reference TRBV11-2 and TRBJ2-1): EAGVAQSPRYKIIEKRQSVAFWCNPISGHATLYWYQQILGQGPKLLIQFQNNGVVDDSQLPKDRFSAERLKGVDSTLKIQPAKLEDSAVYLCASSLVGTSGYNEQFFGPGTRLTVL.